Listed below are T cell receptor beta chains from one sample, sequenced in a study of cytomegalovirus exposure and HLA in healthy donors. TCRdb's copy holds only in-frame clones and misses some; the assay was immunoSEQ multiplex PCR. This sample has roughly 140,000 clones; around 83% occur once, and the top ten carry 2% to 2.5%. Sequencing was performed on PBMCs. These receptors originate from a woman between 18 and 29 years old in good health and CMV-seronegative. Both conserved end residues are part of each CDR3. A D gene is named only where the DNA matches it firmly. Size is omitted from some rows. Given values are once, few, many or a class for expanded clones.

D	V	size	J	DNA	CDR3
-	TRBV2	-	TRBJ1-2	TGTGCCAGCAGTGAATCGTTCTATGGCTACACCTTC	CASSESFYGYTF
-	TRBV6-5	-	TRBJ2-7	TGTGCCAGCGGGGTGGCGGACTCGTCGGTCCACGAGCAGTACTTC	CASGVADSSVHEQYF
TRBD1	TRBV7-8	-	TRBJ1-2	TGTGCCAGCAGCCCCCGGATCGAGGGGGCGAAGGGCTACACCTTC	CASSPRIEGAKGYTF
TRBD2	TRBV27	-	TRBJ2-2	TGTGCCAGCAGTTTAAGGGAGACTAGCGGGAGAGGGAGGACCGGGGAGCTGTTTTTT	CASSLRETSGRGRTGELFF
-	TRBV29-1	-	TRBJ1-1	TGCAGCGCCTGCCAATGGGGGGTGGCTTTCTTT	CSACQWGVAFF
-	TRBV6-1	-	TRBJ2-1	TGTGCCAGCAGTGATGGGAGTCTCAACAATGAGCAGTTCTTC	CASSDGSLNNEQFF
TRBD1	TRBV9	-	TRBJ2-3	TGTGCCAGCAGCGCGGACAGGGGCAGCACAGATACGCAGTATTTT	CASSADRGSTDTQYF
-	TRBV5-5	few	TRBJ1-2	TGTGCCAGCAGCCTAAGGCACAGCGGGCCTAACTATGGCTACACCTTC	CASSLRHSGPNYGYTF
-	TRBV4-3	-	TRBJ1-2	TGCGCCAGCAGCCACCATCAGACAGCCCCTAACTATGGCTACACCTTC	CASSHHQTAPNYGYTF
TRBD2	TRBV7-6	-	TRBJ2-7	TGTGCCAGCAGCTTAGCGGGAGGGAACGACGAGCAGTACTTC	CASSLAGGNDEQYF
TRBD1	TRBV5-1	-	TRBJ2-4	TGCGCCAGCAGCCAGGGACAGGCAAAAAACATTCAGTACTTC	CASSQGQAKNIQYF
-	TRBV11-2	-	TRBJ2-5	TGTGCCAGCAGTCTCAGGGGTGCAGAGACCCAGTACTTC	CASSLRGAETQYF
TRBD1	TRBV18	-	TRBJ1-1	TGTGCCAGCTCACCCCCCGGACAGGGATCTCCTTGGGGCACTGAAGCTTTCTTT	CASSPPGQGSPWGTEAFF
TRBD1	TRBV29-1	-	TRBJ2-2	TGCAGCGTTTTCCGCAGGGACAGCACCGGGGAGCTGTTTTTT	CSVFRRDSTGELFF
TRBD2	TRBV7-7	-	TRBJ2-5	TGTGCTAGCAGCCGGGACGGGGGGGAAGAGACCCAGTACTTC	CASSRDGGEETQYF
TRBD2	TRBV14	-	TRBJ2-3	TGTGCCAGCAGCCAAACTAGCGGGAGGAGTACAGATACGCAGTATTTT	CASSQTSGRSTDTQYF
-	TRBV2	-	TRBJ1-1	TGTGCCAGCACGGTCCTGCGGCAAAACACTGAAGCTTTCTTT	CASTVLRQNTEAFF
-	TRBV10-3	-	TRBJ1-2	TGTGCCATCAGTGAGTCGGAGGCTTTGAAAGGCTACACCTTC	CAISESEALKGYTF
TRBD1	TRBV2	-	TRBJ2-3	TGTGCCAGCAGCCAACAGGGGGCAGATACGCAGTATTTT	CASSQQGADTQYF
-	TRBV11-2	-	TRBJ1-2	TGTGCCAGCAGCTTAGGAGCAGGAACTAACTATGGCTACACCTTC	CASSLGAGTNYGYTF
-	TRBV5-1	-	TRBJ2-3	TGCGCCAGCAGCCGAGAAAGCACAGATACGCAGTATTTT	CASSRESTDTQYF
TRBD2	TRBV19	once	TRBJ2-2	TGTGCCAGTAGTATAAGACTAGCGGGAGTATGGAACACCGGGGAGCTGTTTTTT	CASSIRLAGVWNTGELFF
TRBD1	TRBV6-5	-	TRBJ2-1	TGTGCCAGCAGCCGGACAGGGTCCTACAATGAGCAGTTCTTC	CASSRTGSYNEQFF
-	TRBV30	-	TRBJ2-5	TGTGCCTGGAGTGTACTGGTGGAGGGGAAGGGGGCGGGCAGGGCCCAGTACTTC	CAWSVLVEGKGAGRAQYF
-	TRBV5-4	-	TRBJ2-5	TGTGCCAGCAGCTTTTTTGGGGGCCGGGAGACCCAGTACTTC	CASSFFGGRETQYF
TRBD2	TRBV7-9	-	TRBJ2-7	TGTGCCAGCATACCCGCTAGCGGTCCCTACGAGCAGTACTTC	CASIPASGPYEQYF
-	TRBV28	-	TRBJ2-5	TGTGCCAGCAGTTTACAGGGGAAGACCCAGTACTTC	CASSLQGKTQYF
-	TRBV27	-	TRBJ1-4	TGTGCCAGCGGTAATCGGGGAATAACTAATGAAAAACTGTTTTTT	CASGNRGITNEKLFF
-	TRBV27	-	TRBJ2-2	TGTGCCAGCAGTTTATGGGCCCCCCCGGCGGGGCATTCCGGGGAGCTGTTTTTT	CASSLWAPPAGHSGELFF
-	TRBV6-1	-	TRBJ1-2	TGTGCCAGCAGTGACCCCAGGGGAGGGAACTATGGCTACACCTTC	CASSDPRGGNYGYTF
TRBD1	TRBV18	-	TRBJ1-5	TGTGCCAGCTCGAACCAGGGGGCGAGCAATCAGCCCCAGCATTTT	CASSNQGASNQPQHF
-	TRBV29-1	-	TRBJ1-1	TGCAGCGTCAAAGGGGGTACTGAAGCTTTCTTT	CSVKGGTEAFF
TRBD1	TRBV10-3	-	TRBJ2-1	TGTGCCATCAGTGATAAGACAGGGGGAGCTTACAATGAGCAGTTCTTC	CAISDKTGGAYNEQFF
TRBD1	TRBV19	-	TRBJ1-6	TGTGCCAGTAGTATCGACAGGGGACGCTCACCCCTCCACTTT	CASSIDRGRSPLHF
-	TRBV28	few	TRBJ1-6	TGTGCCAGCACCGGTAGACAGTTTAATTCACCCCTCCACTTT	CASTGRQFNSPLHF
TRBD2	TRBV16	-	TRBJ2-7	TGTGCCAGCAGCCGACTAGCGGGGTACGAGCAGTACTTC	CASSRLAGYEQYF
TRBD1	TRBV7-9	-	TRBJ1-2	TGTGCCAGCAGTTTGGGGCCAGGGGGAGGCTATGGCTACACCTTC	CASSLGPGGGYGYTF
TRBD1	TRBV7-9	-	TRBJ1-4	TGTGCCAGCAGCTTTACCCAGGGGGTCGAAGAAAAACTGTTTTTT	CASSFTQGVEEKLFF
-	TRBV7-8	-	TRBJ1-5	TGTGCCAGCAGCCTTTTAGGGGCCCAGCATTTT	CASSLLGAQHF
-	TRBV7-9	-	TRBJ2-1	TGTGCCAGCAGCTTAACAGGCGCCTTCTCCTACAATGAGCAGTTCTTC	CASSLTGAFSYNEQFF
TRBD1	TRBV5-1	-	TRBJ2-7	TGCGCCAGCAGCTGGGGACAGGCCTACGAGCAGTACTTC	CASSWGQAYEQYF
TRBD2	TRBV6-4	few	TRBJ2-3	TGTGCCAGCAGTCTGACTAGCGGGAGTGTAGATACGCAGTATTTT	CASSLTSGSVDTQYF
-	TRBV30	-	TRBJ2-5	TGTGCCTCCGGTGGACAGCACCAAGAGACCCAGTACTTC	CASGGQHQETQYF
-	TRBV19	-	TRBJ2-1	TGTGCCAGTAGTCTATACCCTTTCGAAATGGCGGGGAGCTCCTACAATGAGCAGTTCTTC	CASSLYPFEMAGSSYNEQFF
TRBD1	TRBV5-1	-	TRBJ2-5	TGCGCCAGCAGCCAACAGGCGACAGGGGGCAAGACCCAGTACTTC	CASSQQATGGKTQYF
-	TRBV19	-	TRBJ2-7	TGTGCCAGTGCGGGGACCAACTACGAGCAGTACTTC	CASAGTNYEQYF
-	TRBV6-5	-	TRBJ1-2	TGTGCCAGCAGTCCACGACGGACAGTAAACTATGGCTACACCTTC	CASSPRRTVNYGYTF
-	TRBV18	-	TRBJ1-6	TGTGCCAGCTCACCCACAGGCTCGGATTCACCCCTCCACTTT	CASSPTGSDSPLHF
-	TRBV18	-	TRBJ2-5	TGTGCCAGCTCACCGTTGGACAGCCAAGAGACCCAGTACTTC	CASSPLDSQETQYF
TRBD2	TRBV9	few	TRBJ2-7	TGTGCCAGCAGCGTAGTCCCCGATAGCGGGATCTACGAGCAGTACTTC	CASSVVPDSGIYEQYF
TRBD2	TRBV5-1	-	TRBJ2-5	TGCGCCAGCAGCTCCTTAAGCGGGAGAGGACTGGAGACCCAGTACTTC	CASSSLSGRGLETQYF
-	TRBV7-2	-	TRBJ2-1	TGTGCCAGCAGCCGCGGCTCTAGCGCTGAGCAGTTCTTC	CASSRGSSAEQFF
-	TRBV29-1	-	TRBJ2-3	TGCAGCGTCCCCGTGGGAGCCCGCACAGATGGAGCTGAGAGGCAGTATTTT	CSVPVGARTDGAERQYF
TRBD2	TRBV5-8	-	TRBJ2-7	TGTGCCAGCAGCACCCCACGGACTAGCGGGACTCGACTCTACGAGCAGTACTTC	CASSTPRTSGTRLYEQYF
TRBD1	TRBV30	-	TRBJ2-2	TGTGCCTGGAGTGAGGACCACCGGGACAGGGGGTTCACCGGGGAGCTGTTTTTT	CAWSEDHRDRGFTGELFF
TRBD2	TRBV28	-	TRBJ2-3	TGTGCCAGCGCGACGGGGGGGGATGTTTTTGGGGATACGCAGTATTTT	CASATGGDVFGDTQYF
-	TRBV7-2	-	TRBJ1-2	TGTGCCAGCAGCTTATATGAGGTCGGCTACACCTTC	CASSLYEVGYTF
TRBD1	TRBV28	-	TRBJ1-2	TGTGCCAGCAACAGTGGACAGGGGGTAACTGGCTACACCTTC	CASNSGQGVTGYTF
-	TRBV27	-	TRBJ1-2	TGTGCCAGCAGTCCCGAGGGGGCTAACTATGGCTACACCTTC	CASSPEGANYGYTF
TRBD2	TRBV2	-	TRBJ2-1	TGTGCCAGCTGCGGCGGACTAGCATACAATGAGCAGTTCTTC	CASCGGLAYNEQFF